The clone carrying this T cell receptor beta chain was counted many times. Its cognate antigen is unknown. At one boundary the junction diverges from the germline segment, which might be a read error. The CDR3 is 15 residues long. The source of the sample is a study of T-cell memory formation after mild COVID-19. MiXCR was run by TCRdb on the 5' RACE reads, yielding one entry per CDR3 protein. Among roughly 510,000 distinct CDR3 sequences listed, approximately 15% were seen once. Findings of the study overall: SARS-CoV-2 specificity of second-wave clones peaking day 37 was unconfirmed.

V gene TRBV12-3 or TRBV12-4 combines with J gene TRBJ2-2; 8 bases align to TRBD1. What was sequenced was PBMCs or a T cell subset sorted from them (not recorded which). This receptor was taken from an adult woman who had mild COVID-19 (a few samples of this study predate the infection). Cell type and time point are not known. The CDR3 reads CASSLGQGNTGELFF. CDR3 DNA sequence: TGTGCCAGCAGCTTAGGACAGGGGAACACCGGGGAGCTGTTTTTT.